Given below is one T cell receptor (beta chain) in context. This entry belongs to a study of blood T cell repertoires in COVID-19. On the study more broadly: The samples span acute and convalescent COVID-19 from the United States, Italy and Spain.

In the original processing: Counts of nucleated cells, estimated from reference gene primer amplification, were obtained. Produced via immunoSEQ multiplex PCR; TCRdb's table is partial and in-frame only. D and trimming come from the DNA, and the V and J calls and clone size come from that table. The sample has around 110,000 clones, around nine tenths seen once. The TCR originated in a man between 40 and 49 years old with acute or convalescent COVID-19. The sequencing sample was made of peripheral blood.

CDR3 coding DNA: TGTGCCAGCAGCCCTACAGGGGACCCTAACTATGGCTACACCTTC. As protein: CASSPTGDPNYGYTF. The rearrangement joins TRBV5-5 to TRBJ1-2, with TRBD1 matching 7 bases. The V and J ends lost 4 bases and 0 bases, in that order; junction bases with no gene match: 6. The germline V gene has CDR1 SGHKS and CDR2 YYEKEE (reference sequence). The CDR3 runs 15 residues.